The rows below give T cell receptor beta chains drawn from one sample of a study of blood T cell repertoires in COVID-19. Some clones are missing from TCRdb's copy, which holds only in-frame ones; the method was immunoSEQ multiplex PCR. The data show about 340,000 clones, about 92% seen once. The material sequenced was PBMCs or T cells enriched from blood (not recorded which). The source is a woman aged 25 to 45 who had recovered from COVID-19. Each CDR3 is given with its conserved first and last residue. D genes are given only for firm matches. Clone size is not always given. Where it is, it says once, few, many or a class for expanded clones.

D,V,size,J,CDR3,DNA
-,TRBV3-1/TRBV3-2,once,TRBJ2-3,CASSQEALSTDTQYF,TGTGCCAGCAGCCAAGAAGCCCTTAGCACAGATACGCAGTATTTT
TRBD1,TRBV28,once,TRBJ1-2,CASSPTGVGYTF,TGTGCCAGCAGTCCGACAGGGGTTGGCTACACCTTC
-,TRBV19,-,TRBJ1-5,CASSSQAQGPQHF,TGTGCCAGTAGCAGCCAGGCCCAAGGCCCCCAGCATTTT
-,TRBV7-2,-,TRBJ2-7,CASSPRVYGEQYF,TGTGCCAGCAGCCCCAGGGTATATGGGGAGCAGTACTTC
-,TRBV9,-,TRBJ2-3,CASSVSLSPDTQYF,TGTGCCAGCAGCGTATCACTTTCTCCAGATACGCAGTATTTT
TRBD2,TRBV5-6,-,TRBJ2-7,CASSEGLAGPREQYF,TGTGCCAGCAGCGAGGGACTAGCGGGACCCCGCGAGCAGTACTTC
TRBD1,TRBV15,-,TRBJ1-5,CATSRDGTGVMRNQPQHF,TGTGCCACCAGCAGAGATGGGACAGGGGTGATGAGGAATCAGCCCCAGCATTTT
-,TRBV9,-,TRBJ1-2,CASSATPFNSRGGYTF,TGTGCCAGCAGCGCCACCCCCTTTAACAGCAGGGGAGGCTACACCTTC
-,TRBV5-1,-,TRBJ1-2,CASSFTGGEGYGYTF,TGCGCCAGCAGCTTCACCGGCGGGGAGGGCTATGGCTACACCTTC
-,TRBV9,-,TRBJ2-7,CASSPGTDPTYEQYF,TGTGCCAGCAGCCCGGGAACAGACCCCACCTACGAGCAGTACTTC
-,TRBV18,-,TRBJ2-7,CASSPPSGQNEQYF,TGTGCCAGCTCACCACCGTCCGGACAGAACGAGCAGTACTTC
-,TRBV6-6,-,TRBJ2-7,CASSYSQWGSHEQYF,TGTGCCAGCAGTTACTCCCAATGGGGCTCACACGAGCAGTACTTC
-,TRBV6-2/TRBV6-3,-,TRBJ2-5,CASSLRWETQYF,TGTGCCAGCAGTTTGAGGTGGGAGACCCAGTACTTC
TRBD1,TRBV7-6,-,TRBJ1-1,CASSLNADRDTEAFF,TGTGCCAGCAGCTTAAATGCGGACAGGGATACTGAAGCTTTCTTT
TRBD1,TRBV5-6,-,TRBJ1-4,CASSLGTGDEKLFF,TGTGCCAGCAGCTTGGGGACAGGGGACGAAAAACTGTTTTTT
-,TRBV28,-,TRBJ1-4,CASSFGQMNEKLFF,TGTGCCAGCAGTTTCGGACAGATGAATGAAAAACTGTTTTTT
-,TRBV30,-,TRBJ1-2,CAWSPRAGKHYGYTF,TGTGCCTGGAGCCCCAGGGCAGGCAAACACTATGGCTACACCTTC
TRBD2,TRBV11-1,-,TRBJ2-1,CASSSPVAGGIDEQFF,TGTGCCAGCAGCAGCCCTGTAGCGGGAGGTATCGATGAGCAGTTCTTC
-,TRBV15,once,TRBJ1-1,CATSRDRMQAFF,TGTGCCACCAGCAGAGACAGGATGCAAGCTTTCTTT
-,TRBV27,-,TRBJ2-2,CASSFGLNTGELFF,TGTGCCAGCAGTTTTGGGCTGAACACCGGGGAGCTGTTTTTT
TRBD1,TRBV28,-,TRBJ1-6,CASTSPTGQEFSPLHF,TGTGCCAGCACCTCCCCTACGGGACAGGAGTTTTCACCCCTCCACTTT
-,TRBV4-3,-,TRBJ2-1,CASSRVTSAYNEQFF,TGCGCCAGCAGCCGGGTGACTAGTGCTTACAATGAGCAGTTCTTC
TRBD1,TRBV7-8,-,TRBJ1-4,CASSSGQGDEKLFF,TGTGCCAGCAGCTCGGGACAGGGAGATGAAAAACTGTTTTTT
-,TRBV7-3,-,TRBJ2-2,CASSSSGTGELFF,TGTGCCAGCAGCTCATCGGGGACCGGGGAGCTGTTTTTT
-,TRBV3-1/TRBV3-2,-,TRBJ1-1,CASSPRGGFQAFF,TGTGCCAGCAGCCCGCGGGGCGGATTCCAAGCTTTCTTT
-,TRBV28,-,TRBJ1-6,CASTGIWDSPLHF,TGTGCCAGCACGGGTATCTGGGATTCACCCCTCCACTTT
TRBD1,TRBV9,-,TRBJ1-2,CASSPDGTGVGYGYTF,TGTGCCAGCAGCCCCGACGGGACAGGGGTAGGCTATGGCTACACCTTC
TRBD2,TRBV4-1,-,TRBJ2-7,CASSQAGLAYEQYF,TGCGCCAGCAGCCAAGCGGGACTAGCCTACGAGCAGTACTTC
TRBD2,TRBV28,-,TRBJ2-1,CASTVLSGGAREQFF,TGTGCCAGCACCGTCCTCAGCGGGGGGGCTCGGGAGCAGTTCTTC
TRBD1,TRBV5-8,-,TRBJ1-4,CASSIGTGLNEKLFF,TGTGCCAGCAGCATCGGGACAGGACTTAATGAAAAACTGTTTTTT
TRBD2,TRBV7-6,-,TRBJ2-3,CASSLTSGDTQYF,TGTGCCAGCAGCCTGACTAGCGGGGATACGCAGTATTTT
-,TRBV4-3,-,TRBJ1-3,CASSQERTASGNTIYF,TGCGCCAGCAGCCAGGAGAGGACAGCCTCTGGAAACACCATATATTTT
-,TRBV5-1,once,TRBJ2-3,CASSLAGQNTDTQYF,TGCGCCAGCAGCTTGGCCGGACAGAACACAGATACGCAGTATTTT
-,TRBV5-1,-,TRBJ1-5,CASSLRQTGDNQPQHF,TGCGCCAGCAGCTTACGTCAAACAGGAGATAATCAGCCCCAGCATTTT
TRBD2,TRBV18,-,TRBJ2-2,CASSRAGGPVYTGELFF,TGTGCCAGCTCCCGAGCGGGGGGTCCTGTCTACACCGGGGAGCTGTTTTTT
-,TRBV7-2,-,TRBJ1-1,CASSPTDRYNTEAFF,TGTGCCAGCAGCCCGACCGACAGATACAACACTGAAGCTTTCTTT
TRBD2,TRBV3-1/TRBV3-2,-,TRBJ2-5,CASSSKGLAGRETQYF,TGTGCCAGCAGCTCAAAGGGACTAGCGGGAAGAGAGACCCAGTACTTC
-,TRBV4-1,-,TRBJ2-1,CASSPSDSEEQFF,TGCGCCAGCAGCCCCAGCGACAGCGAGGAGCAGTTCTTC
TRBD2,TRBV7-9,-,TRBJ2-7,CASSLAAEQYF,TGTGCCAGCAGCCTAGCGGCCGAGCAGTACTTC
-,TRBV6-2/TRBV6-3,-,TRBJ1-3,CASSQGQTRNTIYF,TGTGCCAGCAGTCAAGGACAGACGCGAAACACCATATATTTT
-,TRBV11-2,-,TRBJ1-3,CASSLEAGAGNTIYF,TGTGCCAGCAGCCTCGAAGCGGGGGCTGGAAACACCATATATTTT
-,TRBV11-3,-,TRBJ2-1,CASSLEASLDEQFF,TGTGCCAGCAGCTTAGAGGCTAGCCTGGATGAGCAGTTCTTC
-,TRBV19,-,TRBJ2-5,CASSPGIQETQYF,TGTGCCAGTAGTCCCGGGATCCAAGAGACCCAGTACTTC
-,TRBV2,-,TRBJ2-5,CASSEWIGGGQETQYF,TGTGCCAGCAGTGAATGGATAGGGGGAGGGCAAGAGACCCAGTACTTC
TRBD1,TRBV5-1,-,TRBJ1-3,CASSSQGAVSGNTIYF,TGCGCCAGCAGCTCACAGGGGGCCGTCTCTGGAAACACCATATATTTT
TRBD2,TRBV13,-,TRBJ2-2,CASSSGTSGGDAGELFF,TGTGCCAGCAGCTCAGGGACTAGCGGGGGGGATGCCGGGGAGCTGTTTTTT
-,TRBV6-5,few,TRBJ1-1,CASSQTWGETFF,TGTGCCAGCAGTCAAACCTGGGGAGAGACTTTCTTT
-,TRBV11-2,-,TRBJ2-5,CASSPPGLLQETQYF,TGTGCCAGCAGCCCGCCGGGACTTCTTCAAGAGACCCAGTACTTC
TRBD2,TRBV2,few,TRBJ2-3,CASSKTSGRADTQYF,TGTGCCAGCTCAAAGACTAGCGGGAGGGCAGATACGCAGTATTTT
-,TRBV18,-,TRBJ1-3,CASSPRPTGSSGNTIYF,TGTGCCAGCTCACCCAGACCCACAGGGAGCTCTGGAAACACCATATATTTT
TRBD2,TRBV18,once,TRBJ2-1,CASSDPLTSGGYNEQFF,TGTGCCAGCTCAGACCCACTGACTAGCGGGGGATACAATGAGCAGTTCTTC
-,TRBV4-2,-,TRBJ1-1,CASSIGGKIDTEAFF,TGTGCCAGCAGCATCGGGGGGAAGATCGACACTGAAGCTTTCTTT
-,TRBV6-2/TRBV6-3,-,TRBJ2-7,CASSSKAPSSYEQYF,TGTGCCAGCAGTTCCAAAGCGCCGAGCTCCTACGAGCAGTACTTC